This TCR beta chain was retrieved from a study of T cells in Graves' hyperthyroidism and ophthalmopathy. This clonotype came up many times. Antigen specificity is unknown. Study-level findings and limits: Most thyroid clonotypes expanded above 0.001 were also detected in blood. Ophthalmopathy cases were set apart from stable hyperthyroidism by a 13 V-J model.

Amplification of TCR beta CDR3 regions used RNA as the template. The HTBI primer set was used in a first-round RT-PCR of the TCR CDR3. Via MiXCR, TCRdb re-called the multiplex PCR reads, giving one row per CDR3 protein. The sample records around 350,000 distinct CDR3 sequences, about 13% being singletons. V shed 6 bases, J shed 5 bases, and the junction held 14 bases outside the gene matches. The CDR3 is 17 amino acids. Germline CDR1 MNHNS, CDR2 SASEGT. The diagnoses drew upon clinical symptoms, serum thyroxine and TRAb, thyroid ultrasound and orbital computed tomography. PBMCs stemmed from around 10 ml fresh peripheral blood.

This chain links TRBV6-1 with TRBJ2-5, with 11 bases that match TRBD1. Sequencing input: blood. The receptor was derived from a woman between 18 and 29 years old with Graves' hyperthyroidism. CDR3 DNA sequence: TGTGCCAGCAGGACCGGGACAGGGGGGACGTCAGGGGAGACCCAGTACTTC. Amino acids: CASRTGTGGTSGETQYF.